Sequencing of this TCR beta chain was carried out in a study of cytomegalovirus exposure and HLA in healthy donors. The study's findings and limits: In a later analysis, parvovirus B19, influenza, CMV and Epstein-Barr virus appeared linked to several top co-occurrence clusters.

Note on this clone: No antigen is known for it.

The CDR3 runs to 12 residues. V was pared by 1 base and J by 4 bases, with 7 bases between. In germline, CDR1 is SQVTM, CDR2 ANQGSEA. Amplification used 60 Vbeta primers and 13 Jbeta primers. Libraries were prepared by immunoSEQ multiplex PCR; TCRdb keeps only in-frame clonotypes and omits some of them. Of 150,000 to 200,000 clones detected, around 80% appear once; the ten largest clones hold less than 2%. The chain recombines TRBV29-1 with TRBJ1-2; D ambiguous. The specimen sequenced was PBMCs. The sequence came from a man aged 40-55 years in good health and CMV-seronegative. Here the CDR3 DNA reads TGCAGCGTTGAAGGTCCCCTCTATGGCTACACCTTC. Amino acid sequence: CSVEGPLYGYTF.